The clone carrying this T cell receptor (beta chain) has just one count. Its antigen is as yet unknown. The CDR3 contains 14 residues. The trim removed 2 bases at V and 5 bases at J, leaving 4 bases unmatched. CDR1 is SGHNT and CDR2 is YYREEE in the germline V gene (reference sequence). Survey-depth immunoSEQ sequencing covered TCR beta CDR3 regions. TCRdb's table, derived via immunoSEQ multiplex PCR, lists solely in-frame clones and lacks some. The sample comprises some 5,000 clones, about two thirds of which are singletons, and 40% to 55% rests with the top ten. This sample is drawn from a study of CD8 T cell repertoires and HIV-1 epitope variants.

V gene TRBV5-4 combines with J gene TRBJ2-7; the match to TRBD1 covers 10 bases. This clonotype was sampled from a male donor with HIV. The sample taken for sequencing was cultured CD8+ T cells derived from PBMCs. This CDR3 reads CASSFGTGVDEQYF. As DNA, the CDR3 is TGTGCCAGCAGCTTCGGGACAGGGGTCGACGAGCAGTACTTC.